The next 8 T cell receptor beta chains were all read from a single sample in a study of T cell responses to AZD1222 COVID-19 vaccine. The assay was immunoSEQ multiplex PCR, and TCRdb's table has in-frame clones only and misses some. The data hold over 150,000 clones, with 85% to 95% observed a single time. Sequencing was performed on peripheral blood, taken 28 days after the second dose of the MenACWY control vaccine. The receptors were sampled from an adult who received the MenACWY meningococcal vaccine as a control.

In its sample, this clone was seen once. The gene calls are TRBV30 and TRBJ2-5; D is perhaps TRBD2 (6 bases). CDR3 size: 13 residues. Trimming shortened V by 3 bases and J by 5 bases, and 13 bases separated the two germline ends. Germline lookup yields CDR1 GTSNPN and CDR2 SVGIG (reference sequence). CDR3 residues: CAWRYGGMETQYF. The CDR3 DNA reads as TGTGCCTGGAGGTACGGGGGTATGGAGACCCAGTACTTC. Based on the CDR3 plus reference TRBV30 and TRBJ2-5, the full variable domain is SQTIHQWPATLVQPVGSPLSLECTVEGTSNPNLYWYRQAAGRGLQLLFYSVGIGQISSEVPQNLSASRPQDRQFILSSKKLLLSDSGFYLCAWRYGGMETQYFGPGTRLLVL.

The chain uses TRBV13 and TRBJ2-2; 9 nucleotides agree with TRBD1. In germline, CDR1 is PRHDT, CDR2 FYEKMQ (reference sequence). With 5 bases clipped from V and 4 bases from J, the junction kept 8 bases outside the gene matches. The CDR3 extends over 16 amino acids. The chain's CDR3 is CASSASDRGSTGELFF. The CDR3 nucleotides read TGTGCCAGCAGCGCCTCGGACAGGGGCAGCACCGGGGAGCTGTTTTTT.

The chain recombines TRBV5-1 with TRBJ1-1, with D tentatively TRBD1 (6 bases). Germline assignment: CDR1 SGHRS and CDR2 YFSETQ. With 1 base removed from V and 2 bases from J, the gap between germline ends came to 9 bases. This CDR3 contains 14 residues. The CDR3 sequence is CASSLTGFNTEAFF. As DNA, the CDR3 is TGCGCCAGCAGCTTGACAGGGTTCAACACTGAAGCTTTCTTT.

This clone came up a few times. The genes are TRBV10-3 and TRBJ1-1, with D maybe TRBD1 (6 bases). Trimming removed 5 bases at V and 4 bases at J, with 11 bases between. Germline CDR1 ENHRY, CDR2 SYGVKD. The CDR3 has 13 amino acids. The CDR3 DNA reads as TGTGCCATCAGTACAGGGAGCGGCACTGAAGCTTTCTTT. This translates into CAISTGSGTEAFF.

This clone has more than one count but fewer than ten. This chain links TRBV6-1 with TRBJ1-2; perhaps TRBD1 as D (6 bases). Germline assignment: CDR1 MNHNS and CDR2 SASEGT. V lost 2 bases and J lost 7, with 17 bases in between. The CDR3 has 15 residues. CDR3 residues: CASSEYWGAPSGYTF. The CDR3 nucleotides read TGTGCCAGCAGTGAATATTGGGGGGCACCGTCTGGCTACACCTTC.

This rearrangement joins TRBV28 to TRBJ1-5; D is uncertain. The V gene's germline CDR1 is MDHEN and CDR2 SYDVKM. This CDR3 has 15 residues. With 6 bases removed from V and 3 bases from J, the gap between germline ends came to 15 bases. The CDR3 here is CASRQRRRVNQPQHF. Written as DNA, the CDR3 is TGTGCCAGCAGGCAACGCCGAAGGGTCAATCAGCCCCAGCATTTT.

The rearrangement uses TRBV5-1 and TRBJ1-1; D unresolved. The CDR3 consists of 13 residues. In germline, CDR1 is SGHRS, CDR2 YFSETQ. Trimming removed 4 bases from V and 1 base from J, with 8 bases in between. The CDR3 is CASSRMKNTEAFF. The DNA of the CDR3 is TGCGCCAGCAGCCGGATGAAGAACACTGAAGCTTTCTTT.

CDR3 protein: CSASGGGASRRGYTF. The CDR3 bases are TGCAGTGCTAGTGGAGGGGGCGCCTCCAGGAGGGGCTACACCTTC. The chain links TRBV20-1 to TRBJ1-2; 7 bases agree with TRBD1. The J segment lost 8 bases and the V segment lost 3 bases, leaving 15 bases of the junction unmatched. CDR3 length: 15 residues. The germline V gene encodes CDR1 DFQATT and CDR2 SNEGSKA (reference sequence).